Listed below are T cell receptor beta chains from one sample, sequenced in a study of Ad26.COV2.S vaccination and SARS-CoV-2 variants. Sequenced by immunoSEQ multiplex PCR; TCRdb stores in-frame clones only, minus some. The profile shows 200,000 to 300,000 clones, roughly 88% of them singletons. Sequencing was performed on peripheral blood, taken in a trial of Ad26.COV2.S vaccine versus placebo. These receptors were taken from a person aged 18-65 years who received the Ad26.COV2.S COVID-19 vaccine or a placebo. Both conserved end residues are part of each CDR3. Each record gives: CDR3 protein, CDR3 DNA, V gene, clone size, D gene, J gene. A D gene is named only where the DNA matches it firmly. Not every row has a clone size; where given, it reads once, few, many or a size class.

CDR3: CASSYGGTQPQHF; DNA: TGTGCCAGCAGTTACGGGGGTACTCAGCCCCAGCATTTT; V: TRBV6-6; size: NA; D: NA; J: TRBJ1-5
CDR3: CASSPTGALGYTF; DNA: TGTGCCAGCAGCCCGACAGGGGCGTTGGGCTACACCTTC; V: TRBV6-6; size: NA; D: TRBD1; J: TRBJ1-2
CDR3: CSGDTGNTIYF; DNA: TGCAGCGGCGACACGGGAAACACCATATATTTT; V: TRBV29-1; size: NA; D: NA; J: TRBJ1-3
CDR3: CASRRRREGPNYGQYF; DNA: TGTGCCAGCAGACGCAGAAGGGAGGGGCCAAATTATGGGCAGTACTTC; V: TRBV28; size: once; D: TRBD2; J: TRBJ2-7
CDR3: CASSVGGATEAFF; DNA: TGTGCCAGCAGCGTAGGGGGGGCAACTGAAGCTTTCTTT; V: TRBV9; size: NA; D: NA; J: TRBJ1-1
CDR3: CASAVGETPYEQYF; DNA: TGTGCCAGCGCGGTGGGGGAGACCCCCTACGAGCAGTACTTC; V: TRBV9; size: NA; D: NA; J: TRBJ2-7
CDR3: CASRGPGQGTYEQYF; DNA: TGTGCCAGCAGGGGACCGGGACAGGGAACCTACGAGCAGTACTTC; V: TRBV28; size: NA; D: TRBD1; J: TRBJ2-7
CDR3: CASSRSGLSPGDEQFF; DNA: TGTGCCAGCAGCCGCTCCGGGCTTAGCCCGGGAGATGAGCAGTTCTTC; V: TRBV4-2; size: few; D: NA; J: TRBJ2-1
CDR3: CASSLAQQETQYF; DNA: TGCGCCAGCAGCTTGGCGCAGCAAGAGACCCAGTACTTC; V: TRBV5-1; size: NA; D: NA; J: TRBJ2-5
CDR3: CASSLSGGARNEQFF; DNA: TGCGCCAGCAGCCTTAGCGGGGGGGCCAGGAATGAGCAGTTCTTC; V: TRBV4-3; size: NA; D: TRBD2; J: TRBJ2-1
CDR3: CASSLAGGPHEQYF; DNA: TGTGCCAGCAGCCTAGCGGGAGGGCCCCACGAGCAGTACTTC; V: TRBV3-1/TRBV3-2; size: NA; D: TRBD2; J: TRBJ2-7
CDR3: CASSIGPATEAFF; DNA: TGTGCCAGTAGTATCGGACCGGCCACTGAAGCTTTCTTT; V: TRBV19; size: NA; D: NA; J: TRBJ1-1
CDR3: CASSPGTGGTEAFF; DNA: TGTGCCAGCAGCCCCGGGACAGGGGGCACTGAAGCTTTCTTT; V: TRBV7-8; size: NA; D: TRBD1; J: TRBJ1-1
CDR3: CASSSRSTSGRVHNEQFF; DNA: TGTGCCAGCAGTTCCCGCTCCACTAGCGGGAGAGTCCACAATGAGCAGTTCTTC; V: TRBV27; size: NA; D: TRBD2; J: TRBJ2-1
CDR3: CASSSGTRTTDTQYF; DNA: TGCGCCAGCAGCTCCGGGACTAGGACCACAGATACGCAGTATTTT; V: TRBV5-1; size: NA; D: TRBD2; J: TRBJ2-3
CDR3: CASSLTAGLRRGELFF; DNA: TGTGCCAGCAGCTTAACGGCAGGCCTAAGGAGGGGGGAGCTGTTTTTT; V: TRBV7-3; size: NA; D: NA; J: TRBJ2-2
CDR3: CASSPIIGSSNQPQHF; DNA: TGTGCCAGCAGCCCCATAATAGGGTCGAGTAATCAGCCCCAGCATTTT; V: TRBV28; size: once; D: NA; J: TRBJ1-5
CDR3: CASSQEGGGPDTQYF; DNA: TGTGCCAGCAGCCAAGAAGGAGGGGGTCCAGATACGCAGTATTTT; V: TRBV4-2; size: once; D: NA; J: TRBJ2-3
CDR3: CASSSQRQGEAFF; DNA: TGTGCCAGCAGCTCCCAACGACAGGGTGAAGCTTTCTTT; V: TRBV7-2; size: NA; D: TRBD1; J: TRBJ1-1
CDR3: CASSRRGLRTDTQYF; DNA: TGTGCCAGCAGCCGCAGGGGACTCCGCACAGATACGCAGTATTTT; V: TRBV7-2; size: NA; D: NA; J: TRBJ2-3
CDR3: CASSSGQASTDTQYF; DNA: TGTGCCAGCAGTTCGGGACAGGCTAGCACAGATACGCAGTATTTT; V: TRBV28; size: NA; D: TRBD1; J: TRBJ2-3
CDR3: CSVNPGQGAPGELFF; DNA: TGCAGCGTTAACCCGGGACAGGGGGCCCCCGGGGAGCTGTTTTTT; V: TRBV29-1; size: NA; D: TRBD1; J: TRBJ2-2
CDR3: CASSPRQVNEKLFF; DNA: TGTGCCAGCAGCCCCCGACAGGTTAACGAAAAACTGTTTTTT; V: TRBV7-9; size: NA; D: NA; J: TRBJ1-4
CDR3: CASSEAGAENTGELFF; DNA: TGTGCCAGCAGTGAAGCTGGGGCGGAGAACACCGGGGAGCTGTTTTTT; V: TRBV2; size: once; D: NA; J: TRBJ2-2
CDR3: CATGRLAGYNEQFF; DNA: TGTGCCACCGGCCGACTAGCGGGGTACAATGAGCAGTTCTTC; V: TRBV2; size: NA; D: TRBD2; J: TRBJ2-1